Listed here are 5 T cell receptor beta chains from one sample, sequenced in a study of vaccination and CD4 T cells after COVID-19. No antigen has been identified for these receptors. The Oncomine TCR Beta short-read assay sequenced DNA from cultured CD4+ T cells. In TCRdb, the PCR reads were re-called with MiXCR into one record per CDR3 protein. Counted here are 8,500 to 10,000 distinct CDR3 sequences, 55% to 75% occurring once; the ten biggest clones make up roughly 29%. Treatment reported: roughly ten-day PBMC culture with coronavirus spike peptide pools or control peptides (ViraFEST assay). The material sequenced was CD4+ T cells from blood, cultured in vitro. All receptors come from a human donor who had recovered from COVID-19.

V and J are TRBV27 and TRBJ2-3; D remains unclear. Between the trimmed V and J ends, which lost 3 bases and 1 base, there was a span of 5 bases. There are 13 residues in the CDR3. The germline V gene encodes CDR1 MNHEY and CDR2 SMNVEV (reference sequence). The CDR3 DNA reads TGTGCCAGCAGTTTGAGCGGCACAGATACGCAGTATTTT. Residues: CASSLSGTDTQYF.

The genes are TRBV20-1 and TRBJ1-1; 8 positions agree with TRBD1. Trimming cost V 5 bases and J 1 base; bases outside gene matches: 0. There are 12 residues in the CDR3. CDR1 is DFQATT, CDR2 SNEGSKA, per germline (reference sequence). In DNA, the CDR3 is TGCAGTGCTGACAGGGGGAACACTGAAGCTTTCTTT. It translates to CSADRGNTEAFF.

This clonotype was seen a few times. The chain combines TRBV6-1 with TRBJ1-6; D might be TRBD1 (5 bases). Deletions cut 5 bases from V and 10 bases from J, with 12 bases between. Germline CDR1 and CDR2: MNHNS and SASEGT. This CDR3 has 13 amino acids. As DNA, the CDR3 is TGTGCCAGCAGTAGCCAGGGTGGCTCACCCCTCCACTTT. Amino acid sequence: CASSSQGGSPLHF.

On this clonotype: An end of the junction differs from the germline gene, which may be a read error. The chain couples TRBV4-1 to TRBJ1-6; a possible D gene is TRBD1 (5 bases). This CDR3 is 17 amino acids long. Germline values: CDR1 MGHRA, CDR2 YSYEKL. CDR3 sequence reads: CVSSQESEGIDNSPLHF. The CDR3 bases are TGCGTCAGCAGCCAAGAATCGGAGGGGATAGATAATTCACCCCTCCACTTT.

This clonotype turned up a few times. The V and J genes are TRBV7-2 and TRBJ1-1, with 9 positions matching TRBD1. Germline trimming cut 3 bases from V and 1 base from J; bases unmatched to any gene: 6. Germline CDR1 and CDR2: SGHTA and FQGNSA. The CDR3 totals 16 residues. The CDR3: CASSFSPGQGNTEAFF. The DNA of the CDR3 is TGTGCCAGCAGCTTTTCACCGGGACAGGGGAACACTGAAGCTTTCTTT.